A selection of T cell receptor beta chains follows, all from one sample in a study of identical twins. TCRdb analysed the 5' RACE reads with MiXCR anew, one entry per CDR3 protein. The sample lists a few hundred thousand distinct CDR3 sequences, about 9% occurring once. The sequencing input was naive T cells sorted from blood. These TCRs come from a woman between 45 and 60 years old in good health. Each CDR3 is given with its conserved first and last residue. The D gene is left open where the match is weak. Clone size is shown for a subset of rows, as once, few, many or a class of expanded clone.

>many|-|TRBJ1-5|TRBV12-3/TRBV12-4
TGTGCCAGCAGTTTAAGCACACGAAATCAGCCCCAGCATTTT
CASSLSTRNQPQHF
>many|-|TRBJ1-4|TRBV12-3/TRBV12-4
TGTGCCAGCAGTGCCTGGGGGACGGCTAATGAAAAACTGTTTTTT
CASSAWGTANEKLFF
>-|TRBD2|TRBJ2-3|TRBV7-9
TGTGCCAGCAGCTCCGGACTAGCGGGAGGCCCGGTAGCAGATACGCAGTATTTT
CASSSGLAGGPVADTQYF
>few|-|TRBJ2-2|TRBV5-1
TGCGCCAGCTGCCCCATGGGAGGGGAGCTGTTTTTT
CASCPMGGELFF
>-|-|TRBJ2-2|TRBV5-1
TGCGCCAGCAGCTTTGGCGGGATGAACACCGGGGAGCTGTTTTTT
CASSFGGMNTGELFF
>-|-|TRBJ2-7|TRBV7-9
TGTGCCAGCAGCGGGGACAGCGGGTACGAGCAGTACTTC
CASSGDSGYEQYF
>few|-|TRBJ2-3|TRBV27
TGTGCCAGCAGTTTATCGGGTGGGGCAGGGCTCGTCGGTACGCAGTATTTT
CASSLSGGAGLVGTQYF
>many|-|TRBJ2-3|TRBV24-1
TGTGCCACCAGGGAGAGCGGTAGACCCACAACCGCAGATACGCAGTATTTT
CATRESGRPTTADTQYF
>few|TRBD2|TRBJ2-1|TRBV9
TGTGCCAGCAGCACCTCCCCCCGGGGGGGAGGCCGTTTTTACAATGAGCAGTTCTTC
CASSTSPRGGGRFYNEQFF
>few|-|TRBJ1-1|TRBV12-3/TRBV12-4
TGTGCCAGCACCCAAATAAGGGATTCGCCTTTCTTT
CASTQIRDSPFF
>-|-|TRBJ2-1|TRBV7-7
TGTGCTAGCAGCTTATCAGGGACCTATGAGCAGTTCTTC
CASSLSGTYEQFF
>-|-|TRBJ1-1|TRBV24-1
TGTGCCACCAGTGATGGTCAAGGTGGGACTGAAGCTTTCTTT
CATSDGQGGTEAFF
>few|-|TRBJ1-2|TRBV29-1
TGCAGCGTTGGGGCAGGAGGTAGGGTATCGGATGGCTACACCTTC
CSVGAGGRVSDGYTF
>few|TRBD2|TRBJ2-4|TRBV20-1
TGCAGTGCTAGAGATTGGGTAGCGGGGAACAAAAACATTCAGTACTTC
CSARDWVAGNKNIQYF
>-|-|TRBJ2-6|TRBV4-1
TGCGCCAGCAGCCAAGTGGGCAGGGAACCCTCTGGGGCCAACGTCCTGACTTTC
CASSQVGREPSGANVLTF
>many|-|TRBJ1-1|TRBV6-2/TRBV6-3
TGTGCCAGCAGTCACCTCAGGGAAATCACTGAAGCTTTCTTT
CASSHLREITEAFF
>many|-|TRBJ1-2|TRBV4-1
TGCGCCAGCAGCCAAGATTCGTATGGCTACACCTTC
CASSQDSYGYTF
>many|-|TRBJ2-7|TRBV12-5
TGTGCTAGTGGTCTCCAGGTGGCGACCGCCTACGAGCAGTACTTC
CASGLQVATAYEQYF
>few|-|TRBJ2-5|TRBV12-3/TRBV12-4
TGTGCCAGCAGTTCGACAGCAGCGAGCCAAGAGACCCAGTACTTC
CASSSTAASQETQYF
>few|-|TRBJ1-4|TRBV7-6
TGTGCCAGCAGCTCTCTTACAGGCGCCAATGAAAAACTGTTTTTT
CASSSLTGANEKLFF
>many|TRBD1|TRBJ2-2|TRBV5-1
TGCGCCAGCAGCTTTTACAGGGGCCCCGGGGAGCTGTTTTTT
CASSFYRGPGELFF
>few|TRBD2|TRBJ2-1|TRBV7-7
TGTGCTAGCAGCCCGGAACTAGCGGGAGGGCCGAGGCAGTTCTTC
CASSPELAGGPRQFF
>-|-|TRBJ1-5|TRBV27
TGTGCCAGCAGGGGCCAGAACAATCAGCCCCAGCATTTT
CASRGQNNQPQHF
>-|-|TRBJ2-1|TRBV5-1
TGCGCCAGCAGCCAGGACTCCCACAGTGAGCAGTTCTTC
CASSQDSHSEQFF
>many|-|TRBJ2-1|TRBV12-3/TRBV12-4
TGTGCCAGCAGTTTCAAGGGGGGATACAATGAGCAGTTCTTC
CASSFKGGYNEQFF
>-|-|TRBJ1-1|TRBV12-3/TRBV12-4
TGTGCCAGCAGTCTGCCGGTCCATGGGACTGAAGCTTTCTTT
CASSLPVHGTEAFF
>-|-|TRBJ1-1|TRBV5-1
TGCGCCAGCAGCTTGGTGGACCGAGGGGGTGAAGCTTTCTTT
CASSLVDRGGEAFF
>many|-|TRBJ2-7|TRBV12-3/TRBV12-4
TGTGCCAGCAGTTTAGCACGGCGCAGCTCCTACGAGCAGTACTTC
CASSLARRSSYEQYF
>-|-|TRBJ2-5|TRBV2
TGTGCCAGCAGTGATGCAGTGGGTGAGACCCAGTACTTC
CASSDAVGETQYF
>few|TRBD1|TRBJ2-1|TRBV28
TGTGCCAGCAGTTTCAGGACAGGGGGTTACTACAATGAGCAGTTCTTC
CASSFRTGGYYNEQFF
>few|-|TRBJ2-3|TRBV11-3
TGTGCCAGCAGCTTAGATCGTGAGCGGGATACGCAGTATTTT
CASSLDRERDTQYF
>few|-|TRBJ1-1|TRBV12-3/TRBV12-4
TGTGCCAGCAAGATCGACGGGGACACCGTAGTGGGAATCTTT
CASKIDGDTVVGIF
>-|-|TRBJ1-6|TRBV4-1
TGCGCCAGCAGCCTAAACAGGGCGGAGAATAATTCACCCCTCCACTTT
CASSLNRAENNSPLHF
>few|TRBD2|TRBJ2-1|TRBV5-5
TGTGCCAGCGCCAGAGCGGGAGAGGGGTACAATGAGCAGTTCTTC
CASARAGEGYNEQFF
>few|TRBD1|TRBJ1-5|TRBV4-1
TGCGCCAGCAGCCAAGAGGGGACTAAAGGGGGCGAACAGCATTTT
CASSQEGTKGGEQHF
>-|-|TRBJ2-2|TRBV5-1
TGCGCCAGCAGCTTGCGGCTGGGGTCGAACACCGGGGAGCTGTTTTTT
CASSLRLGSNTGELFF
>few|-|TRBJ2-7|TRBV7-2
TGTGCCAGCAGCTTAGTGGGAGGAACAGGGGCCCTGTTTGCGCAGTACTTC
CASSLVGGTGALFAQYF
>many|-|TRBJ1-1|TRBV20-1
TGCAGTGCTGGACAGATGAACACTGAAGCTTTCTTT
CSAGQMNTEAFF
>-|TRBD2|TRBJ2-1|TRBV7-9
TGTGCCAGCAGCCCAGTATCCGGGACTAGCGGCGGTGAGCAGTTCTTC
CASSPVSGTSGGEQFF
>-|TRBD2|TRBJ2-5|TRBV10-3
TGTGCCATCAGTGAGTCGGGACTAGCGGGAGCCACGGGGGAGACCCAGTACTTC
CAISESGLAGATGETQYF
>many|-|TRBJ1-6|TRBV6-5
TGTGCCAGCAGTTACTACCCAGGGAATTCACCCCTCCACTTT
CASSYYPGNSPLHF
>many|-|TRBJ2-1|TRBV7-2
TGTGCCAGCAGCTTATGGGAGGTTGAGCAGTTCTTC
CASSLWEVEQFF
>many|-|TRBJ2-1|TRBV20-1
TGCAGTGCCCCGTTGCGGGGCCCCTTTAATGAGCAGTTCTTC
CSAPLRGPFNEQFF
>-|TRBD1|TRBJ2-2|TRBV5-1
TGCGCCAGCAGCTTCGGACAGGAAGGCGGGGAGCTGTTTTTT
CASSFGQEGGELFF
>-|-|TRBJ1-5|TRBV20-1
TGCAGTGCTAGAGATCGGGGGCCCGCTCAGCCCCAGCATTTT
CSARDRGPAQPQHF
>-|TRBD2|TRBJ2-1|TRBV7-9
TGTGCCAGCAGCTTAGTTCGTAGCGGGATCTACAATGAGCAGTTCTTC
CASSLVRSGIYNEQFF